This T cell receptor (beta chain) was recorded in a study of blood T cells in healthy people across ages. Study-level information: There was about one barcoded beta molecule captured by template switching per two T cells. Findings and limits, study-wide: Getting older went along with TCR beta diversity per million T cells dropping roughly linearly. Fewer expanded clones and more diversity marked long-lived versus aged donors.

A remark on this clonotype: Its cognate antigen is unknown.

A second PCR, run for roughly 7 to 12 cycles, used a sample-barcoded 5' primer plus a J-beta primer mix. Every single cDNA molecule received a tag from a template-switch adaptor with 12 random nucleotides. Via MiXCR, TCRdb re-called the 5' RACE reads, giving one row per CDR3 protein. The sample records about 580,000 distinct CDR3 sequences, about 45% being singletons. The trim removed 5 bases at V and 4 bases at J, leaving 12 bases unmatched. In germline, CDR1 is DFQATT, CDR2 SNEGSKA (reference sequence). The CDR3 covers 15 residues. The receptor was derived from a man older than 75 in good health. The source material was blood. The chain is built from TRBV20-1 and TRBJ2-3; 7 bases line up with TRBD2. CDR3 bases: TGCAGTGCTTGGAAGGAGGCGGGAGTTGCAGATACGCAGTATTTT. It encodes CSAWKEAGVADTQYF.